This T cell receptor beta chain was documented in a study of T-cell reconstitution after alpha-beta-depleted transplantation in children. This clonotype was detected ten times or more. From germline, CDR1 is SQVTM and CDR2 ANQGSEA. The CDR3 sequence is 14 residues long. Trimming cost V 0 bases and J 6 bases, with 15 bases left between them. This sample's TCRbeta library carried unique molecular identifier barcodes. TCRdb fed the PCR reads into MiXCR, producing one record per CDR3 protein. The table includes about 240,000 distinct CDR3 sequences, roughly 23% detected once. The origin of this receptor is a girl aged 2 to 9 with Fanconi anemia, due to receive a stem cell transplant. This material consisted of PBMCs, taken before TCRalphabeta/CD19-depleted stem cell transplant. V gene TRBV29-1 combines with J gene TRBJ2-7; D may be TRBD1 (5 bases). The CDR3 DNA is TGCAGCGTTGAAGAGGGGCCCGTAGGTTTCGAGCAGTACTTC. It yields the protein CSVEEGPVGFEQYF.